Below are 32 T cell receptor beta chains sequenced from a single sample in a study of T cell changes during pregnancy in multiple sclerosis. Sequenced by immunoSEQ multiplex PCR; TCRdb stores in-frame clones only, minus some. The sample yields about 98,000 clones, roughly nine tenths seen once. Here the sequenced sample was peripheral blood, taken after pregnancy. All receptors derive from a female donor in good health, enrolled as a control in a pregnancy study.

The CDR3 here is CASSGDSLLGGYNEQFF. CDR3 nucleotide sequence: TGTGCCAGCAGCGGGGATTCGCTCCTCGGGGGTTACAATGAGCAGTTCTTC. This chain joins TRBV25-1 and TRBJ2-1; D may be TRBD2 (6 bases). Germline V lookup: CDR1 MGHDK, CDR2 SYGVNS. With 6 bases removed from V and 4 bases from J, the gap between germline ends came to 22 bases. CDR3 length: 17 amino acids. The complete variable domain, with remaining parts taken from reference TRBV25-1 and TRBJ2-1, reads EADIYQTPRYLVIGTGKKITLECSQTMGHDKMYWYQQDPGMELHLIHYSYGVNSTEKGDLSSESTVSRIRTEHFPLTLESARPSHTSQYLCASSGDSLLGGYNEQFFGPGTRLTVL.

The chain links TRBV9 to TRBJ2-1; D possibly corresponds to TRBD2 (6 bases). Trimming shortened V by 0 bases and J by 4 bases, and 17 bases separated the two germline ends. The germline CDR1 and CDR2 sequences are SGDLS and YYNGEE. This CDR3 has 17 residues. The CDR3 DNA sequence: TGTGCCAGCAGCGTAGACCGGTTGGTCGGAGGGTACAATGAGCAGTTCTTC. Translated: CASSVDRLVGGYNEQFF.

The V and J genes are TRBV13 and TRBJ2-1; 9 positions agree with TRBD2. Trimming took 2 bases from V and 8 from J; bases not matched to a gene: 10. The CDR3 consists of 16 residues. Per the germline V gene, CDR1 is PRHDT and CDR2 is FYEKMQ (reference sequence). CDR3 sequence reads: CASSLYLAGAIDEQFF. DNA for the CDR3: TGTGCCAGCAGCTTATACTTAGCGGGAGCGATCGATGAGCAGTTCTTC.

V gene TRBV11-1 combines with J gene TRBJ2-1; 14 nucleotides align to TRBD2. Germline CDR1 and CDR2: SGHAT and FQDESV (reference sequence). The CDR3 has 15 residues. The V and J ends lost 5 bases and 13 bases, in that order; junction bases with no gene match: 10. The DNA of the CDR3 is TGTGCCAGCAGCCTCGATTCCGGGACTAGCGGGAGTCAGTTCTTC. Translation: CASSLDSGTSGSQFF.

This chain links TRBV2 with TRBJ1-2; 9 bases agree with TRBD1. With V trimmed by 6 bases and J by 6 bases, 5 bases remained unmatched. The CDR3 contains 13 residues. The germline CDR1 and CDR2 sequences are SNHLY and FYNNEI. The CDR3 bases are TGTGCCAGCAGGGGTCGGGACAGGGATGGCTACACCTTC. Translating it yields CASRGRDRDGYTF.

The rearrangement joins TRBV7-6 to TRBJ2-1, with 8 bases fitting TRBD2. V lost 0 bases and J lost 6; bases outside the gene matches: 10. This CDR3 comprises 17 residues. The germline V gene has CDR1 SGHVS and CDR2 FNYEAQ. The CDR3 DNA follows: TGTGCCAGCAGCTTAGCGAGACTCACAGCGGGGGCCAATGAGCAGTTCTTC. Amino acids: CASSLARLTAGANEQFF.

V is TRBV10-3 and J is TRBJ2-1, with D possibly TRBD1 on 5 matching bases. Germline CDR1 reads ENHRY; CDR2 reads SYGVKD. The CDR3 consists of 13 residues. V lost 11 bases and J lost 5, with 16 bases in between. The CDR3 is CAAKMRRDNEQFF. The CDR3 DNA follows: TGTGCCGCCAAAATGCGCAGGGACAATGAGCAGTTCTTC.

The V call is TRBV16, the J call TRBJ2-7; 10 nucleotides align to TRBD1. The germline gives CDR1 KGHSY, CDR2 FQNENV. Losses at the gene ends were 4 bases for V and 4 bases for J; bases not matched to a gene: 4. CDR3 length: 14 residues. Here the CDR3 reads CASSLTGGSYEQYF. The CDR3 nucleotides are TGTGCCAGCAGCCTGACAGGGGGCAGTTACGAGCAGTACTTC.

The chain combines TRBV28 with TRBJ2-7, with TRBD2 identical over 11 bases. Germline V gene data show CDR1 as MDHEN and CDR2 as SYDVKM. V dropped 2 bases and J dropped 5; count of bases not matched to a gene: 8. This CDR3 contains 16 residues. CDR3 DNA sequence: TGTGCCAGCAGTTTACGCGGACTAGCGGGTATGGACGAGCAGTACTTC. Amino acid sequence: CASSLRGLAGMDEQYF.

The chain links TRBV30 to TRBJ1-1; no clear D gene. V was cut by 4 bases and J by 2 bases, with 11 bases left in between. Germline V gives CDR1 GTSNPN, CDR2 SVGIG (reference sequence). The CDR3 totals 13 residues. The CDR3 sequence: CAWIGRSNTEAFF. CDR3 coding DNA: TGTGCCTGGATCGGTAGATCTAACACTGAAGCTTTCTTT.

This clone was seen a single time. The rearrangement uses TRBV11-2 and TRBJ2-5; D is uncertain. The CDR3 consists of 15 residues. V gave up 5 bases and J gave up 2 bases, with 15 bases separating them. Germline V lookup: CDR1 SGHAT, CDR2 FQNNGV. CDR3: CASSHRGIKQETQYF. DNA of the CDR3: TGTGCCAGCAGCCACCGAGGTATAAAACAAGAGACCCAGTACTTC.

The chain recombines TRBV28 with TRBJ2-3; TRBD1 aligns across 12 bases. J lost 5 bases, V lost 4 bases, and 19 bases had no gene match. Per germline, CDR1 MDHEN and CDR2 SYDVKM. The CDR3 has 20 residues. The CDR3 reads CASSSLSKPGQGALRDTQYF. DNA of the CDR3: TGTGCCAGCAGTTCCTTATCTAAACCGGGACAGGGGGCGCTTCGAGATACGCAGTATTTT.

The chain has TRBV6-5 and TRBJ2-2, with D maybe TRBD1 (6 bases). Per the germline V gene, CDR1 is MNHEY and CDR2 is SVGAGI. The ends were cut back, 6 bases at V and 7 bases at J, with 15 bases in the middle. CDR3 length: 14 amino acids. The CDR3 loop reads CASSPLRGVGELFF. DNA for the CDR3: TGTGCCAGCAGCCCACTCAGGGGAGTCGGGGAGCTGTTTTTT.

CDR3 sequence: CASTNSGSSYNEQFF. The CDR3 region has the DNA TGTGCCAGCACCAATAGCGGGAGCTCCTACAATGAGCAGTTCTTC. The chain combines TRBV28 with TRBJ2-1, with TRBD2 identical over 9 bases. V was clipped by 7 bases and J by 0 bases; unmatched bases: 4. This CDR3 is 15 amino acids long. From germline, CDR1 is MDHEN and CDR2 SYDVKM.

This clone was found once. The rearrangement uses TRBV7-9 and TRBJ2-2; D call uncertain. The V gene's germline CDR1 is SEHNR and CDR2 FQNEAQ (reference sequence). The CDR3 sequence is 14 residues long. Trimming took off 5 bases at V and 3 bases at J, with 10 bases between the two ends. The CDR3: CASSPGRDTGELFF. In nucleotides, the CDR3 is TGTGCCAGCAGCCCCGGCCGGGACACCGGGGAGCTGTTTTTT.

The chain is built from TRBV5-1 and TRBJ2-2; TRBD1 agrees at 7 bases. This CDR3 spans 16 amino acids. Germline lookup yields CDR1 SGHRS and CDR2 YFSETQ. V lost 0 bases to trimming and J lost 5 bases; unmatched junction nucleotides: 7. CDR3 nucleotides: TGCGCCAGCAGCTTGGTAGTGACAGGGTCAACCGGGGAGCTGTTTTTT. Amino acids: CASSLVVTGSTGELFF. Together with reference TRBV5-1 and TRBJ2-2, the CDR3 gives the full variable domain: KAGVTQTPRYLIKTRGQQVTLSCSPISGHRSVSWYQQTPGQGLQFLFEYFSETQRNKGNFPGRFSGRQFSNSRSEMNVSTLELGDSALYLCASSLVVTGSTGELFFGEGSRLTVL.

The rearrangement joins TRBV7-9 to TRBJ2-5; D uncertain. Germline V lookup: CDR1 SEHNR, CDR2 FQNEAQ (reference sequence). This CDR3 is 14 amino acids long. The V gene lost 5 bases and the J gene lost 5 bases, with 15 bases spanning the gap. The chain's CDR3 is CASSPAVDVETQYF. DNA for the CDR3: TGTGCCAGCAGCCCCGCGGTAGATGTGGAGACCCAGTACTTC. Looking up the rest from reference TRBV7-9 and TRBJ2-5 gives the full variable domain: DTGVSQNPRHKITKRGQNVTFRCDPISEHNRLYWYRQTLGQGPEFLTYFQNEAQLEKSRLLSDRFSAERPKGSFSTLEIQRTEQGDSAMYLCASSPAVDVETQYFGPGTRLLVL.

This clone has a handful of counts. This chain's CDR3 is CASSSGSMNTEAFF. In nucleotides, the CDR3 is TGTGCCAGCAGCTCGGGGTCCATGAACACTGAAGCTTTCTTT. This chain uses TRBV6-6 with TRBJ1-1, with D hard to call. The CDR3 loop spans 14 amino acids. Trimming cost V 6 bases and J 0 bases, with 11 bases left between them. Germline CDR1 is MNHNY and CDR2 is SVGAGI (reference sequence).

This rearrangement joins TRBV19 to TRBJ1-5, with TRBD1 identical over 8 bases. Germline V CDR1 and CDR2: LNHDA, SQIVND (reference sequence). Trimming took 6 bases from V and 3 from J; bases not matched to a gene: 7. The CDR3 is 15 residues long. Here the CDR3 DNA reads TGTGCCAGTAGACAAGACAGGGGCTTCAATCAGCCCCAGCATTTT. It encodes CASRQDRGFNQPQHF.

DNA of the CDR3: TGCGCCAGCAGCTTGGGGGATAGCGGGGGGGCAGCAGATACGCAGTATTTT. Protein product: CASSLGDSGGAADTQYF. The chain carries TRBV5-1 and TRBJ2-3, with 11 bases matching TRBD2. The CDR3 covers 17 residues. Trimming took 0 bases from V and 4 from J; bases not matched to a gene: 7. In germline, CDR1 is SGHRS, CDR2 YFSETQ.

This chain links TRBV9 with TRBJ2-7, with TRBD2 identical over 7 bases. The CDR3 runs 14 residues. Looked up from germline, CDR1 is SGDLS and CDR2 is YYNGEE. V lost 3 bases to trimming and J lost 4 bases; unmatched junction nucleotides: 7. The CDR3 loop is CASSGGGSGYEQYF. DNA of the CDR3: TGTGCCAGCAGCGGGGGGGGGAGTGGTTACGAGCAGTACTTC. Complete variable domain (other parts from reference TRBV9 and TRBJ2-7): DSGVTQTPKHLITATGQRVTLRCSPRSGDLSVYWYQQSLDQGLQFLIQYYNGEERAKGNILERFSAQQFPDLHSELNLSSLELGDSALYFCASSGGGSGYEQYFGPGTRLTVT.

This chain's CDR3 is CASSRTGGGRKLFF. In DNA form, the CDR3 reads TGTGCCAGCAGCAGAACAGGGGGCGGAAGAAAACTGTTTTTT. The chain couples TRBV6-1 to TRBJ1-4, with 9 bases aligning to TRBD1. The CDR3 has 14 residues. Germline V gives CDR1 MNHNS, CDR2 SASEGT. Trimming cost V 6 bases and J 10 bases; bases outside gene matches: 9.

The V and J genes are TRBV9 and TRBJ1-2, with a weak D call TRBD1 (5 bases). From germline, CDR1 is SGDLS and CDR2 YYNGEE. Trimming took off 0 bases at V and 2 bases at J, with 14 bases between the two ends. This CDR3 has 16 amino acids. The CDR3 DNA sequence: TGTGCCAGCAGCGTAGCTAGTGGGGGGTTCAACTATGGCTACACCTTC. This sequence encodes CASSVASGGFNYGYTF.

The chain is built from TRBV19 and TRBJ1-5; 8 bases agree with TRBD1. The CDR3 loop spans 14 amino acids. Germline CDR1 is LNHDA and CDR2 is SQIVND (reference sequence). J was trimmed by 5 bases and V by 2 bases; bases with no gene match: 2. CDR3 DNA sequence: TGTGCCAGTAGTATAATCAGGGGGCATCAGCCCCAGCATTTT. As protein: CASSIIRGHQPQHF.

The chain combines TRBV27 with TRBJ1-4; 8 positions match TRBD1. CDR1 is MNHEY and CDR2 is SMNVEV in the germline V gene (reference sequence). V lost 8 bases to trimming and J lost 7 bases; unmatched junction nucleotides: 6. The CDR3 is 13 residues long. This CDR3 reads CASRTTGGEKLFF. As DNA, the CDR3 is TGTGCCAGCCGAACCACAGGGGGTGAAAAACTGTTTTTT.

The V call is TRBV7-3, the J call TRBJ1-1; D is unresolved. The CDR3 covers 15 residues. CDR1 SGHTA and CDR2 FQGTGA come from the germline V gene. Trimming left V 2 bases short and J 4 bases short, with 14 bases between. In DNA form, the CDR3 reads TGTGCCAGCAGCTTATACCGGGGTGAGGGCACTGAAGCTTTCTTT. This translates into CASSLYRGEGTEAFF.

This clone was counted only a few times. One junction end does not reproduce the germline sequence, and a read error may be involved. The J gene is TRBJ2-5, the V gene TRBV7-7, with 11 bases that match TRBD2. CDR3 size: 18 residues. The germline CDR1 and CDR2 sequences are SSHAT and FNYEAQ (reference sequence). CDR3 DNA sequence: TGTGCTAGCAGCTTAGGGGGACTAGCGGCCATAGGGCCGGAGACCCAGTACTTC. Translated, it gives CASSLGGLAAIGPETQYF. The complete variable domain, with remaining parts taken from reference TRBV7-7 and TRBJ2-5, reads GAGVSQSPRYKVTKRGQDVTLRCDPISSHATLYWYQQALGQGPEFLTYFNYEAQPDKSGLPSDRFSAERPEGSISTLTIQRTEQRDSAMYRCASSLGGLAAIGPETQYFGPGTRLLVL.

CDR3 region: CASSLVSGRAGETQYF. The CDR3 DNA reads TGTGCCAGCAGCTTAGTTAGCGGGAGGGCCGGGGAGACCCAGTACTTC. The gene calls are TRBV7-9 and TRBJ2-5, with TRBD2 identical over 11 bases. The CDR3 has 16 residues. Losses at the gene ends were 1 base for V and 5 bases for J; bases not matched to a gene: 6. Germline lookup yields CDR1 SEHNR and CDR2 FQNEAQ (reference sequence). Filled out from reference TRBV7-9 and TRBJ2-5, the complete variable domain reads DTGVSQNPRHKITKRGQNVTFRCDPISEHNRLYWYRQTLGQGPEFLTYFQNEAQLEKSRLLSDRFSAERPKGSFSTLEIQRTEQGDSAMYLCASSLVSGRAGETQYFGPGTRLLVL.

The chain carries TRBV29-1 and TRBJ2-4; perhaps TRBD1 as D (8 bases). The CDR3 extends over 12 amino acids. The V end was cut by 3 bases, the J end by 13 bases, with 16 bases between. Germline CDR1 and CDR2: SQVTM and ANQGSEA. This CDR3 reads CSVDTGGGWQYF. Here the CDR3 DNA reads TGCAGCGTTGATACAGGGGGGGGTTGGCAGTACTTC.

This chain uses TRBV6-5 with TRBJ2-1; 9 bases are shared with TRBD2. Trimming at V came to 1 base and at J to 5 bases, leaving 6 bases not matched to a gene. CDR3 length equals 16 residues. CDR1 and CDR2 from the germline V gene are MNHEY and SVGAGI. CDR3 amino acids: CASSYFVGTSNNEQFF. The CDR3 DNA is TGTGCCAGCAGTTACTTTGTTGGGACTAGCAACAATGAGCAGTTCTTC.

The rearrangement links TRBV28 to TRBJ1-1, with 8 nucleotides matching TRBD1. This CDR3 region has 17 residues. Germline assignment: CDR1 MDHEN and CDR2 SYDVKM. With 10 bases clipped from V and 1 base from J, the junction kept 17 bases outside the gene matches. CDR3 sequence (DNA): TGTGCCACCGCGGGACGCAGACAGGGGTGGGGGAACACTGAAGCTTTCTTT. Protein: CATAGRRQGWGNTEAFF.

This rearrangement joins TRBV5-1 to TRBJ2-3; D not certain. Germline CDR1 is SGHRS and CDR2 is YFSETQ. This CDR3 spans 15 amino acids. V was shortened by 0 bases and J by 5 bases, with 13 bases between the two germline ends. CDR3 region: CASSLGTNLEDTQYF. The CDR3 DNA reads TGCGCCAGCAGCTTGGGTACTAATTTAGAAGATACGCAGTATTTT.